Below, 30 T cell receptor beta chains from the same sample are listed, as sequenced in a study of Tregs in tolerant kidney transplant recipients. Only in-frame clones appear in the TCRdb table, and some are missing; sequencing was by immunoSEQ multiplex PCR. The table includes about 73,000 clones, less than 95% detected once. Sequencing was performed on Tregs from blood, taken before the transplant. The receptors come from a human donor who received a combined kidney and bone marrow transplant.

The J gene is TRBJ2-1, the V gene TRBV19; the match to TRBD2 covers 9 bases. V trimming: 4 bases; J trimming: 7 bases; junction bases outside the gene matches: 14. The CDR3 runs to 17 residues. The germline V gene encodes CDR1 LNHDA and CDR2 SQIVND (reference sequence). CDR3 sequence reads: CASSTYVGLARVNEQFF. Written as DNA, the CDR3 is TGTGCCAGTAGTACTTACGTTGGACTAGCGAGGGTTAATGAGCAGTTCTTC.

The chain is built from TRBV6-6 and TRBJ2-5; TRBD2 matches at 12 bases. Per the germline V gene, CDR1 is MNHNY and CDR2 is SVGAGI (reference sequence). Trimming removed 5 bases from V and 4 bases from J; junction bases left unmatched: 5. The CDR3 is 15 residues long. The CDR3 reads CASSPGTSGSETQYF. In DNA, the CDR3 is TGTGCCAGCAGTCCCGGGACTAGCGGGTCAGAGACCCAGTACTTC.

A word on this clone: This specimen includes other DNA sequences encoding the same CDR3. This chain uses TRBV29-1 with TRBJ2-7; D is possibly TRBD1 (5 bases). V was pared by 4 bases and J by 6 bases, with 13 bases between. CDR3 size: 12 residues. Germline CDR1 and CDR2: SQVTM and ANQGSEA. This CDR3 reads CSVGPWGSEQYF. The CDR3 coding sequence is TGCAGCGTTGGACCCTGGGGCTCCGAGCAGTACTTC.

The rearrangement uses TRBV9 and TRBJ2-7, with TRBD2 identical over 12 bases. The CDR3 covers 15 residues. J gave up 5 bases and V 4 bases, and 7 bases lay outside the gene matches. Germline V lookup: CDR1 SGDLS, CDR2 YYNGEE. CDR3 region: CASSPRLAGVNEQYF. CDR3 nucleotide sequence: TGTGCCAGCAGCCCTCGACTAGCGGGAGTAAACGAGCAGTACTTC.

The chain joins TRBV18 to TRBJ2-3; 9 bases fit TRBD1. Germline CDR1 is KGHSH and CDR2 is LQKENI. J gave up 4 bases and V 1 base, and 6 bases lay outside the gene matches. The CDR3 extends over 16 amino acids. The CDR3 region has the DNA TGTGCCAGCTCACCACAGGACAGGGGCTTCTCAGATACGCAGTATTTT. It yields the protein CASSPQDRGFSDTQYF.

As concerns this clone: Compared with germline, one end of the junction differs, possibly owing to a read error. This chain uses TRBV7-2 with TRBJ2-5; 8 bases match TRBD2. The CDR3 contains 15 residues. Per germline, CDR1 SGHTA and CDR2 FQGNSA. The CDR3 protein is CAGSWSGSLLETQYF. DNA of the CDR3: TGTGCCGGCAGCTGGAGCGGGAGTCTTTTGGAGACCCAGTACTTC.

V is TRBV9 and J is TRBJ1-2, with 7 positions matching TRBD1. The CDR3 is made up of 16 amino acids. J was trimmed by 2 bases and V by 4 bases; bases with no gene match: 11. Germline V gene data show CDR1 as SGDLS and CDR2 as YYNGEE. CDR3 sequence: CASSSSGRGRNYGYTF. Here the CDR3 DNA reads TGTGCCAGCAGCTCCTCCGGTAGGGGGCGAAACTATGGCTACACCTTC.

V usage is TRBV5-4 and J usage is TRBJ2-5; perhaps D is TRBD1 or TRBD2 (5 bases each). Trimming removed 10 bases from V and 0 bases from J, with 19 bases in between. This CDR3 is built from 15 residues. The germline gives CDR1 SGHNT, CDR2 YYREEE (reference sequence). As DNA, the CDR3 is TGTGCCGGCACCCGGGGCACTGGGTACCAAGAGACCCAGTACTTC. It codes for CAGTRGTGYQETQYF.

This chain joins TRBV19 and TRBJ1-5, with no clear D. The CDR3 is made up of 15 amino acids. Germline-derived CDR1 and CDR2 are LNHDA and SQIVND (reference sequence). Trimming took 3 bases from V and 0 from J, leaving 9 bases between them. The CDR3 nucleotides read TGTGCCAGTAGTATTCTTTCAGATAGCAATCAGCCCCAGCATTTT. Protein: CASSILSDSNQPQHF. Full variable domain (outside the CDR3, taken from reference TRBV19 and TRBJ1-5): DGGITQSPKYLFRKEGQNVTLSCEQNLNHDAMYWYRQDPGQGLRLIYYSQIVNDFQKGDIAEGYSVSREKKESFPLTVTSAQKNPTAFYLCASSILSDSNQPQHFGDGTRLSIL.

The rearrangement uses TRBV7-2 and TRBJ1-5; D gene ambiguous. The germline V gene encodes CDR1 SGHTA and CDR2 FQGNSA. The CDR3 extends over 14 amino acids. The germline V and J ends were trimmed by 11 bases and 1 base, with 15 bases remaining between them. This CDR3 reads CASASGLSNQPQHF. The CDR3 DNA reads TGTGCCTCAGCCTCCGGTCTCAGCAATCAGCCCCAGCATTTT.

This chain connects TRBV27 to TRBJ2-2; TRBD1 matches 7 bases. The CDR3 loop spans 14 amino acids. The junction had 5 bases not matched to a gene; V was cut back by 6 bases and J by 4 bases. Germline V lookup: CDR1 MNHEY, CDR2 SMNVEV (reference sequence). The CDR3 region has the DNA TGTGCCAGCAGAAAGGGGGCGACCACCGGGGAGCTGTTTTTT. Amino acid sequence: CASRKGATTGELFF.

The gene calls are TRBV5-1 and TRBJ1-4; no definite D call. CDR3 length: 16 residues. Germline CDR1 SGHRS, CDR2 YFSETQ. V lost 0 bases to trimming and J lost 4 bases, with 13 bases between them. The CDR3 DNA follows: TGCGCCAGCAGCTTGGAAGGGTCTCTCCATAATGAAAAACTGTTTTTT. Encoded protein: CASSLEGSLHNEKLFF.

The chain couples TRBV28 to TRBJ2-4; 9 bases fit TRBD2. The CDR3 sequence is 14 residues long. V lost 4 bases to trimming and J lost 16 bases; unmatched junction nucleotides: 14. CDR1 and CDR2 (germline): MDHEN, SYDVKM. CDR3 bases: TGTGCCAGCAGTTCCGGGACTAGCCGAACGCTTGGATACTTC. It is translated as CASSSGTSRTLGYF.

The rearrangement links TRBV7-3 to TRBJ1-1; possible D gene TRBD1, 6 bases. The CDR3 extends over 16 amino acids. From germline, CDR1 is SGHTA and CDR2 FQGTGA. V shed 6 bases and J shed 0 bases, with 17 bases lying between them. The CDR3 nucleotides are TGTGCCAGCAGTCCCTACAGGGCCAACATGAACACTGAAGCTTTCTTT. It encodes CASSPYRANMNTEAFF.

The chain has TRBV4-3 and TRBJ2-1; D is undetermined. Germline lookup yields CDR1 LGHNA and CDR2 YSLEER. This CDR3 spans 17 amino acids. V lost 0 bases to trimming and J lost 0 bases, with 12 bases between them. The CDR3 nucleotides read TGCGCCAGCAGCCAAGATCTAGGCAGAGGCTCCTACAATGAGCAGTTCTTC. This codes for CASSQDLGRGSYNEQFF.

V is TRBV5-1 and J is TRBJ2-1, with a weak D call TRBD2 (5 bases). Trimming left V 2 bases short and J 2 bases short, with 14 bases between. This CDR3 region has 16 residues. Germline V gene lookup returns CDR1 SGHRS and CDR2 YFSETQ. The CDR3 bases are TGCGCCAGCAGCTTCGGGGAATCAACTGCCTACAATGAGCAGTTCTTC. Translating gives CASSFGESTAYNEQFF. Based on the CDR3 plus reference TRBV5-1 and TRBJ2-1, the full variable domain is KAGVTQTPRYLIKTRGQQVTLSCSPISGHRSVSWYQQTPGQGLQFLFEYFSETQRNKGNFPGRFSGRQFSNSRSEMNVSTLELGDSALYLCASSFGESTAYNEQFFGPGTRLTVL.

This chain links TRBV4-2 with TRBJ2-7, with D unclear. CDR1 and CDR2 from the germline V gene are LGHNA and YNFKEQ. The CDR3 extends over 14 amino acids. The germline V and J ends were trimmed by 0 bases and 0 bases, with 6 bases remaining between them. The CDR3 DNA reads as TGTGCCAGCAGCCAAGAAGCGTTCTCCTACGAGCAGTACTTC. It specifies CASSQEAFSYEQYF.

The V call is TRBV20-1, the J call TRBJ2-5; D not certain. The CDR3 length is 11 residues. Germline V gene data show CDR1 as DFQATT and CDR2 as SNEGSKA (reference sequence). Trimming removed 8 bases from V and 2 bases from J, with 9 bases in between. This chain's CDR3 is CSQTGQETQYF. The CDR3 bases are TGCAGTCAGACTGGTCAAGAGACCCAGTACTTC.

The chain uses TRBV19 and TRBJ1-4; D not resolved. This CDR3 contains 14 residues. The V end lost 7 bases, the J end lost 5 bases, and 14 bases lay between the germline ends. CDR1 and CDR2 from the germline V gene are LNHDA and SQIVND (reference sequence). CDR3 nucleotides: TGTGCCAGTAAAAGCACAGCCAAAAATGAAAAACTGTTTTTT. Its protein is CASKSTAKNEKLFF.

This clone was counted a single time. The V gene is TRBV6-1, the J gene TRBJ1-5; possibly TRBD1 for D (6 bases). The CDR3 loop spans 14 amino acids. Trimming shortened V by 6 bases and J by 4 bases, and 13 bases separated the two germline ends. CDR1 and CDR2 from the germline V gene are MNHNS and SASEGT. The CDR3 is CASSLDSPNQPQHF. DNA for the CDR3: TGTGCCAGCAGCTTGGACAGCCCGAATCAGCCCCAGCATTTT.

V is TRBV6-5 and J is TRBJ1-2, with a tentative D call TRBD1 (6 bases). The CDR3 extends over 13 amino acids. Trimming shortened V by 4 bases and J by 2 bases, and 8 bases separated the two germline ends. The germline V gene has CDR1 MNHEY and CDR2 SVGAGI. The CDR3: CASSSGTNYGYTF. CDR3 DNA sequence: TGTGCCAGCAGTTCCGGGACAAACTATGGCTACACCTTC.

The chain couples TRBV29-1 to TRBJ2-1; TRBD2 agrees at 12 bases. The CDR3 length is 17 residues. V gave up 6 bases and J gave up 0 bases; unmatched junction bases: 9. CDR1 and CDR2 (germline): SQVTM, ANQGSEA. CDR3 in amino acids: CSVESLAGGISYNEQFF. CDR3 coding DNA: TGCAGCGTCGAATCCCTAGCGGGAGGGATCTCCTACAATGAGCAGTTCTTC.

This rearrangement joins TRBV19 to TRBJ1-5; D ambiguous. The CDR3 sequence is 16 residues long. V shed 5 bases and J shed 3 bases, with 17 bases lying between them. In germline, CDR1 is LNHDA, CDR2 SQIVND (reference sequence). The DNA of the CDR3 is TGTGCCAGTAGTCCCAAGGGCCAGGCTAACAATCAGCCCCAGCATTTT. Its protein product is CASSPKGQANNQPQHF.

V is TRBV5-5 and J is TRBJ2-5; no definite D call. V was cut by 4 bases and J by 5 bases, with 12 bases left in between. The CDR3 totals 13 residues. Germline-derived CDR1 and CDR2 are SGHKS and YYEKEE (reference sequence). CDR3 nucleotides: TGTGCCAGCAGCACCAACCCTGGGGAGACCCAGTACTTC. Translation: CASSTNPGETQYF.

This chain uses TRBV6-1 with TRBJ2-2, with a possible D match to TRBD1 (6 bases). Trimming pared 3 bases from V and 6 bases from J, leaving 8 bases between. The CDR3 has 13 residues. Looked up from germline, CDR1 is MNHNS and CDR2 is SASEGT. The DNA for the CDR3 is TGTGCCAGCAGTGACTGGGGGCCCGGGGAGCTGTTTTTT. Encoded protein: CASSDWGPGELFF.

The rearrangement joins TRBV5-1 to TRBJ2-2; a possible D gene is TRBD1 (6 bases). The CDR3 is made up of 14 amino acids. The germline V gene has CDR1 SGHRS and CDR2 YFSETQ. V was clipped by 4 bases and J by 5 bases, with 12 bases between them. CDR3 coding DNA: TGCGCCAGCAGCACGGACAGTGTTACCGGGGAGCTGTTTTTT. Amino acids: CASSTDSVTGELFF.

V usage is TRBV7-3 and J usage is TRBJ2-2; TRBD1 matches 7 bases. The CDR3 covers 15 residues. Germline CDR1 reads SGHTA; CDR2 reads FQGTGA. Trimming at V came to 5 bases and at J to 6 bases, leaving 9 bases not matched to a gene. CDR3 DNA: TGTGCCAGCAGCGGTAGGGGGCGCTCCGCCGGGGAGCTGTTTTTT. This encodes CASSGRGRSAGELFF.

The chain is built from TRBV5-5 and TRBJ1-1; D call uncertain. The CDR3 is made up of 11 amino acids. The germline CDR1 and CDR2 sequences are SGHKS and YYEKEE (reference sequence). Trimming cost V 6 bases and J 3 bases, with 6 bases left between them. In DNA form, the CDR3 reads TGTGCCAGCACCTTATACACTGAAGCTTTCTTT. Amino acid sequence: CASTLYTEAFF.

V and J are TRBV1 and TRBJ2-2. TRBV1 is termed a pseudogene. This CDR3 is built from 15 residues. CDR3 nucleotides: TGCACCCATCGGGGGCTAGCGCGGAACACCGGGGAGCTGTTTTTT. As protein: CTHRGLARNTGELFF.

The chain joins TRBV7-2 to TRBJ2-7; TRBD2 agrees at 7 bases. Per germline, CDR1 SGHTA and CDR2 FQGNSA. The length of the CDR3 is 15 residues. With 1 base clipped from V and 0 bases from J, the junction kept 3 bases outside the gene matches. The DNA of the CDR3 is TGTGCCAGCAGCTTAGATGCTAGCGGCTCCTACGAGCAGTACTTC. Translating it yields CASSLDASGSYEQYF.